The entry that follows covers one T cell receptor beta chain sequence. The junction had 5 bases not matched to a gene; V was cut back by 3 bases and J by 0 bases. CDR1 and CDR2 from the germline V gene are LGHNT and FRNRAP. This CDR3 spans 16 amino acids. This sample is part of a study of T cell responses to AZD1222 COVID-19 vaccine. TCRdb's copy holds only in-frame clones and misses some; the assay was immunoSEQ multiplex PCR. The sample yields approximately 130,000 clones, roughly 88% seen once. This TCR came from an adult in good health. The material was peripheral blood, obtained on day 0 of AZD1222 vaccination. The J gene is TRBJ1-5, the V gene TRBV12-5; 7 bases map to TRBD1. DNA for the CDR3: TGTGCTAGTGGTTTAGCCAGGGACAGTAGCAATCAGCCCCAGCATTTT. It encodes CASGLARDSSNQPQHF.